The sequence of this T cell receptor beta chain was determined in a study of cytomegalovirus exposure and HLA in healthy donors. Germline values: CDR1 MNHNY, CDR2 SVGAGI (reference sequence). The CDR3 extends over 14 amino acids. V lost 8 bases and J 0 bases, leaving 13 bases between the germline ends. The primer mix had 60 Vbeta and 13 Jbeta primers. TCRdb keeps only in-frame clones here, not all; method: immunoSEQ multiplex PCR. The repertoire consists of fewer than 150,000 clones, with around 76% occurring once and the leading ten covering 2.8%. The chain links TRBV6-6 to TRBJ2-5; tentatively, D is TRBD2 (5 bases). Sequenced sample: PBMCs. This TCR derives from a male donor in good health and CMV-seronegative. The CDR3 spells CASGWRQYQETQYF. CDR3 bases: TGTGCCAGCGGTTGGAGGCAGTACCAAGAGACCCAGTACTTC.